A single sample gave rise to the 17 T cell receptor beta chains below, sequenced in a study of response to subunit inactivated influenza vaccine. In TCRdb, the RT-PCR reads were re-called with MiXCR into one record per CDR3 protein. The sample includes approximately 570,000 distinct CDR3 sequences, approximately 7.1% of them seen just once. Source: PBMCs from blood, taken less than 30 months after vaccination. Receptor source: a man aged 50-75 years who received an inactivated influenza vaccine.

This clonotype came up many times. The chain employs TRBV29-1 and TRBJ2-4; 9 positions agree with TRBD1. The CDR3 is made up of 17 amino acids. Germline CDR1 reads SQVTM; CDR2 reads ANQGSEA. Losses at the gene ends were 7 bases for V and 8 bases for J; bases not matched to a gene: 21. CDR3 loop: CSASNRDRETHSDIQYF. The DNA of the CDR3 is TGCAGCGCTTCCAATCGGGACAGGGAGACTCACTCAGACATTCAGTACTTC.

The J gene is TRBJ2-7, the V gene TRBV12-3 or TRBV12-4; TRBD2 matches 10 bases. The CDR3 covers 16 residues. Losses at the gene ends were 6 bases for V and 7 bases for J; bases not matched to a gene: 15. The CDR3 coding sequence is TGTGCCAGCAGCCCAGAAAGCGGGAGGGCCGCGTGGGAGCAGTACTTC. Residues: CASSPESGRAAWEQYF.

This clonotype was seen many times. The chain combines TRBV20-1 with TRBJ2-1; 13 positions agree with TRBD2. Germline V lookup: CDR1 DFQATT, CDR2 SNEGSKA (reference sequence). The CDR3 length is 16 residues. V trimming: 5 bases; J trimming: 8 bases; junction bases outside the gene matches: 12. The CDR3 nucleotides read TGCAGTGCTCCCCGGACTAGCGGGGGATTACTTTATGAGCAGTTCTTC. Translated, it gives CSAPRTSGGLLYEQFF.

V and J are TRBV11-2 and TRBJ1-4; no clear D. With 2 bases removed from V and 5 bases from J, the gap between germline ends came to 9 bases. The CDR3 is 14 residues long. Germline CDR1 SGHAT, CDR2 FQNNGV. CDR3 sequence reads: CASSLLAGNEKLFF. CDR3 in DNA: TGTGCCAGCAGCTTATTGGCGGGGAATGAAAAACTGTTTTTT.

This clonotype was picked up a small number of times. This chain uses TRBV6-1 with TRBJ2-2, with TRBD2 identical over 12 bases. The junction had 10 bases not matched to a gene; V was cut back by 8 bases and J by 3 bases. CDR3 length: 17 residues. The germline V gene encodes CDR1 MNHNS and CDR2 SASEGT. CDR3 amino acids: CASWGLAGGRDTGELFF. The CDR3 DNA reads TGTGCCAGCTGGGGTCTAGCGGGAGGGCGGGACACCGGGGAGCTGTTTTTT.

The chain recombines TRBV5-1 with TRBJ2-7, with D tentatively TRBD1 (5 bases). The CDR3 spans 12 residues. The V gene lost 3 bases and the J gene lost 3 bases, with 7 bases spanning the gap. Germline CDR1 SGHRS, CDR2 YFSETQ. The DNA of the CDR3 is TGCGCCAGCAGCTCGACAGTCTACGAGCAGTACTTC. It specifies CASSSTVYEQYF.

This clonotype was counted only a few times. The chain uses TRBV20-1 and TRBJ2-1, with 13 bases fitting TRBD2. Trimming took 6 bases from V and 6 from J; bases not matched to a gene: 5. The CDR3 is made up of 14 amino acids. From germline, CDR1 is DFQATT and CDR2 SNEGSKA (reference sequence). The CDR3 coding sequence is TGCAGTGCCCCGGGACTAGCGGGACCCAATGAGCAGTTCTTC. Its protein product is CSAPGLAGPNEQFF.

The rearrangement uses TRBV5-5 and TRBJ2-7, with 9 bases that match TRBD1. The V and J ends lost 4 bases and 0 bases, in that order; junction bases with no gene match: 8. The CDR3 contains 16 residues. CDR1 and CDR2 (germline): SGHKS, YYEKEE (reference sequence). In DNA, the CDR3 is TGTGCCAGCAGCAGATCCGGGACAGGGATCTCCTACGAGCAGTACTTC. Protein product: CASSRSGTGISYEQYF.

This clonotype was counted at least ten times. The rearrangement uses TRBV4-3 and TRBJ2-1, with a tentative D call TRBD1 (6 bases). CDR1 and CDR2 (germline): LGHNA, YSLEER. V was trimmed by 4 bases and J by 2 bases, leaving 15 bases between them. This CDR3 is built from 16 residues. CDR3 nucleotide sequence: TGCGCCAGCAGCCCACAGGGACCCAGGCCCTACAATGAGCAGTTCTTC. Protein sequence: CASSPQGPRPYNEQFF.

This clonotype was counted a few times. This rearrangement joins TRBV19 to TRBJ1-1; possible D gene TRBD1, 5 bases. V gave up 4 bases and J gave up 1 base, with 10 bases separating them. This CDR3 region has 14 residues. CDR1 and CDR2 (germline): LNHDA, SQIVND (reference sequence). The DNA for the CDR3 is TGTGCCAGTAGTACGGGACTGACGAACACTGAAGCTTTCTTT. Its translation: CASSTGLTNTEAFF.

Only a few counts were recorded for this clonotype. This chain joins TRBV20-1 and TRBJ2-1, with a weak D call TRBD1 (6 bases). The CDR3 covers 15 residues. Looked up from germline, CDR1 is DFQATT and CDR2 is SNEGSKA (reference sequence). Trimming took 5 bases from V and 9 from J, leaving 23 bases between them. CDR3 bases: TGCAGTGCTCAAGGGGGACATCGGATTCGGGTTGAGCAGTTCTTC. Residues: CSAQGGHRIRVEQFF.

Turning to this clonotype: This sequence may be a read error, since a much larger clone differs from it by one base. CDR3 sequence: CASSLGRGLNYSYTF. The CDR3 coding sequence is TGTGCCAGCAGCTTAGGCAGGGGCCTTAACTATAGCTACACCTTC. The chain couples TRBV7-2 to TRBJ1-2, with D maybe TRBD1 (6 bases). Germline V gene sequence: CDR1 SGHTA, CDR2 FQGNSA. This CDR3 spans 15 amino acids. Variable domain in full (rest from reference TRBV7-2 and TRBJ1-2): GAGVSQSPSNKVTEKGKDVELRCDPISGHTALYWYRQSLGQGLEFLIYFQGNSAPDKSGLPSDRFSAERTGGSVSTLTIQRTQQEDSAVYLCASSLGRGLNYSYTFGSGTRLTVV.

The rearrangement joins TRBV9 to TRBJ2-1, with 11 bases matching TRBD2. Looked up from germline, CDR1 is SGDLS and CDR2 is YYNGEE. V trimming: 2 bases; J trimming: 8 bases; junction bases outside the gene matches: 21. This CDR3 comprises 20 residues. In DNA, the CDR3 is TGTGCCAGCAGCGTGAGGCCCCCCACTAGCGGGGGCGTGATAGGCGATGAGCAGTTCTTC. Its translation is CASSVRPPTSGGVIGDEQFF.

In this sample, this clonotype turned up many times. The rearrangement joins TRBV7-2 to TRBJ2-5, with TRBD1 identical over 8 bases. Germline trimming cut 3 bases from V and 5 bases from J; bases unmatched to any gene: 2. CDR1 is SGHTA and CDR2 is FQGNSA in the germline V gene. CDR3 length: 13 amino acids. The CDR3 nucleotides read TGTGCCAGCAGCTTCAGGGGGCTGGAGACCCAGTACTTC. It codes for CASSFRGLETQYF.

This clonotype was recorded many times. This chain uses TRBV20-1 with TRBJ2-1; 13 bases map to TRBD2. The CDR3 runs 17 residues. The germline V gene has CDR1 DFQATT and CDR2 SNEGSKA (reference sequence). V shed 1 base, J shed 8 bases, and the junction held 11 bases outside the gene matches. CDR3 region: CSARGGTSGKLGDEQFF. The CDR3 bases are TGCAGTGCTAGAGGGGGGACTAGCGGGAAGCTAGGCGATGAGCAGTTCTTC.

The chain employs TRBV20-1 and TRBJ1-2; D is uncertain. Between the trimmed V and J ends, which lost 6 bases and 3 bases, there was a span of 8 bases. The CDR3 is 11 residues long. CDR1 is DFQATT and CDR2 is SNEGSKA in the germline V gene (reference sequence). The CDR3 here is CSAPRDYGYTF. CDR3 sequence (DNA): TGCAGTGCCCCGCGCGACTATGGCTACACCTTC.

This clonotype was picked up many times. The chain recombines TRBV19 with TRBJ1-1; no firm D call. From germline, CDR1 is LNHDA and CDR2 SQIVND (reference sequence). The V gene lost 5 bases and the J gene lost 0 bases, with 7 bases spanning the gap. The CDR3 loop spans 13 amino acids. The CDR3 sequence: CASSSNMNTEAFF. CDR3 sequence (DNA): TGTGCCAGTAGTTCTAACATGAACACTGAAGCTTTCTTT. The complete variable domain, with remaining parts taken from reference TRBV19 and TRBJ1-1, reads DGGITQSPKYLFRKEGQNVTLSCEQNLNHDAMYWYRQDPGQGLRLIYYSQIVNDFQKGDIAEGYSVSREKKESFPLTVTSAQKNPTAFYLCASSSNMNTEAFFGQGTRLTVV.